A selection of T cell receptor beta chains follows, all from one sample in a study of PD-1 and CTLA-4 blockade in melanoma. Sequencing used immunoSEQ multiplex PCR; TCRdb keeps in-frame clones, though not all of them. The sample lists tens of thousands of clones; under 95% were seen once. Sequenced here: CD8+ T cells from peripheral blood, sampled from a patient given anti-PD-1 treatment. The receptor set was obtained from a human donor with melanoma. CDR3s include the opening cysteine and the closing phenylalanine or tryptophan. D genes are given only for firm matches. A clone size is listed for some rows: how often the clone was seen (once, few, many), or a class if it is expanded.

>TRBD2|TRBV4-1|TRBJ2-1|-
TGCGCCAGCAGCCATCTAGGGGCGGGAGGGCCGGATGAGCAGTTCTTC
CASSHLGAGGPDEQFF
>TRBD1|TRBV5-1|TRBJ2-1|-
TGCGCCAGCAGCTTGGAAGGGGGCGACTACAATGAGCAGTTCTTC
CASSLEGGDYNEQFF
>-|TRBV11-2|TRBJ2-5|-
TGTGCCAGCAGCTTAGGTGCCTCCCCCCGTCAAGAGACCCAGTACTTC
CASSLGASPRQETQYF
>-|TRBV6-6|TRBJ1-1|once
TGTGCCAGCACTCAACCGGGGTTGGCTGAAGCTTTCTTT
CASTQPGLAEAFF
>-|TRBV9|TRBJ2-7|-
TGTGCCAGCAGCCCTCCTAGGGGCGTCGAGCAGTACTTC
CASSPPRGVEQYF
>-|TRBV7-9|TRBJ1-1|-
TGTGCCAGCAGCTTATACACAGCCGTGGACACTGAAGCTTTCTTT
CASSLYTAVDTEAFF
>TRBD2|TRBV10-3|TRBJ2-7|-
TGTGCCATCAGTACGACTAGCGGGGCCTCTTCCCACGAGCAGTACTTC
CAISTTSGASSHEQYF
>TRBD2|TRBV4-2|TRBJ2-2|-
TGTGCCAGCAGCCAAGCCGGGAGGTCCACCGGGGAGCTGTTTTTT
CASSQAGRSTGELFF
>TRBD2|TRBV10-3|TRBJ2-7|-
TGTGCCATCGGGGGGGTCTACGAGCAGTACTTC
CAIGGVYEQYF
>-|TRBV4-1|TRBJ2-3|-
TGCGCCAGCAGCCAACGGACGAGTTCAAGCACAGATACGCAGTATTTT
CASSQRTSSSTDTQYF
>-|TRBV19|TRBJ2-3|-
TGTGCCAGTAGTAGCAGGGCTAAGGATACGCAGTATTTT
CASSSRAKDTQYF
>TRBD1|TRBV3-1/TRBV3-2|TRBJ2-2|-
TGTGCCAGCAGCGACCGGGACAGGGCTAACCCCGGGGAGCTGTTTTTT
CASSDRDRANPGELFF
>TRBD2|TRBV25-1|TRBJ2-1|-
TGTGCCAGCAGTGACCCGAGGACTAGCGAGGGGAATGAGCAGTTCTTC
CASSDPRTSEGNEQFF
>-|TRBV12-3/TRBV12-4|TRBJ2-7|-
TGTGCCAGCGGAGGGGGTGAGGCCGAGCAGTACTTC
CASGGGEAEQYF
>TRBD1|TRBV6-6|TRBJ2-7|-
TGTGCCAGCAGTTACCGTTCTAACAGGGGGATTTACGAGCAGTACTTC
CASSYRSNRGIYEQYF
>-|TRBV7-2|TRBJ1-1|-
TGTGCCAGCAGCTTAGAGCCGGGCTCTGAAGCTTTCTTT
CASSLEPGSEAFF
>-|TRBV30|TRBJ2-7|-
TGTGCCTGGAGTCACGAGGGGGGGCAAGGGCACGAGCAGTACTTC
CAWSHEGGQGHEQYF
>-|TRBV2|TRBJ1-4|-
TGTGCCAGCAGTGACATAAGCGGGGGCCGGGAAAAACTGTTTTTT
CASSDISGGREKLFF
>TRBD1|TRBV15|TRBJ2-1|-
TGTGCCACCAGCAGGAACACCGGGACAGGGTTTCGGGATGAGCAGTTCTTC
CATSRNTGTGFRDEQFF
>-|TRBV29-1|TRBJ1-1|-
TGCAGCGTTGAGGGGGGGGAAATCACTGAAGCTTTCTTT
CSVEGGEITEAFF
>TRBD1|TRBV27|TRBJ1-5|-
TGTGCCAGCAGCCTAGGACAGGGCGATCAGCCCCAGCATTTT
CASSLGQGDQPQHF
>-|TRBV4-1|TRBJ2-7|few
TGCGCCAGCAGCCAAGGGCCAGCGACAGCTCCCTACGAGCAGTACTTC
CASSQGPATAPYEQYF
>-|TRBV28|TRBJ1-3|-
TGTGCCAGCAGTGAGGGACCGACATCTGGAAACACCATATATTTT
CASSEGPTSGNTIYF
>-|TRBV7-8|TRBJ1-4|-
TGTGCCAGCAGCTTTAACTGGGACGGTGAAAAACTGTTTTTT
CASSFNWDGEKLFF
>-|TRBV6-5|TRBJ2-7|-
TGTGCCAGTGGGGGTTCGATCTCCTACGAGCAGTACTTC
CASGGSISYEQYF
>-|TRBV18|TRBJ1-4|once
TGTGCCAGCTCACCACAGGGGTTAAGTGAAAAACTGTTTTTT
CASSPQGLSEKLFF